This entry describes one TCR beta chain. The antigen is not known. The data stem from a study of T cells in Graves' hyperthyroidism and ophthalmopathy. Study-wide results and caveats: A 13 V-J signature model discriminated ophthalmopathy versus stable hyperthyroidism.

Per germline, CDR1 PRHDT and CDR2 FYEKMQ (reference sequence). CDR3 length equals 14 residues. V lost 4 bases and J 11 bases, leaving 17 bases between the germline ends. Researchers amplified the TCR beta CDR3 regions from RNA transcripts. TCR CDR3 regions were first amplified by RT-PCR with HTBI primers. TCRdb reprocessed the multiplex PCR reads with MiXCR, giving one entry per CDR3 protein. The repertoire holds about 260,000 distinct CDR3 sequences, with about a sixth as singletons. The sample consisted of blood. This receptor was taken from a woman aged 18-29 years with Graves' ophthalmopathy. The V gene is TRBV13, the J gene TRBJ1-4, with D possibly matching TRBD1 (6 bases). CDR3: CASSSHFNGQKLFF. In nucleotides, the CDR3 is TGTGCCAGCAGCTCACATTTCAATGGACAGAAACTGTTTTTT.